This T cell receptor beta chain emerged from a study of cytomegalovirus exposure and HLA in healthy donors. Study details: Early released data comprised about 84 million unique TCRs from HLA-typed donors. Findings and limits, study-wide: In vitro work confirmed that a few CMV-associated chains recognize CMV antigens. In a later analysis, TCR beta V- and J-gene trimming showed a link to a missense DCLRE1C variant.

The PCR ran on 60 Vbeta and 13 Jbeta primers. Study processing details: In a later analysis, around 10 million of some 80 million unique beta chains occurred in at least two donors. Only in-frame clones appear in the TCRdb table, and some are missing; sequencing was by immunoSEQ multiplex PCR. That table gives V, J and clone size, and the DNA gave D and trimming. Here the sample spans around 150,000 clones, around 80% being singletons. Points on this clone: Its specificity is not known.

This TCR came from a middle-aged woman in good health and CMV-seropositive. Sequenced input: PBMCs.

CDR3 DNA: TGCGCCAGCAGCTTGGTCGGTAGCGGGAGGGCGAAATCCTACGAGCAGTACTTC. It is translated as CASSLVGSGRAKSYEQYF. The chain has TRBV5-1 and TRBJ2-7, with TRBD2 matching 11 bases. The trim removed 0 bases at V and 1 base at J, leaving 9 bases unmatched. Per the germline V gene, CDR1 is SGHRS and CDR2 is YFSETQ. This CDR3 comprises 18 residues.